The subject of this entry is one T cell receptor beta chain. What it recognizes is unknown. TEMRA cells were FACS-enriched, with CD8+ and CD4+ T cells isolated negatively. This sample is part of a study of CD8 T cells in Susac syndrome. General study points: Clonal expansion was absent from the CD4+ T cell repertoires in Susac syndrome.

Random hexamers served to reverse transcribe about 0.5 to 1 ug RNA. TCRdb fed the immunoSEQ multiplex PCR reads into MiXCR, producing one record per CDR3 protein. This table holds hundreds of thousands of distinct CDR3 sequences, about 95% found once. The sequence was obtained from a human donor with Susac syndrome. Sequenced material: CD4+ T cells from PBMCs.

The CDR3 reads CASTAVSSGRSRNEQFF. CDR3 coding DNA: TGTGCCAGCACCGCAGTTTCTAGCGGGAGGTCAAGGAATGAGCAGTTCTTC. This chain uses TRBV16 with TRBJ2-1, with 11 bases identical to TRBD2. This CDR3 region has 17 residues. Germline-derived CDR1 and CDR2 are KGHSY and FQNENV. With V trimmed by 7 bases and J by 7 bases, 15 bases remained unmatched.